The clone carrying this TCR beta chain was observed a few times. The antigen remains unidentified. This CDR3 comprises 13 residues. Germline CDR1 SGHTA, CDR2 FQGNSA. Trimming shortened V by 1 base and J by 2 bases, and 6 bases separated the two germline ends. This entry is derived from a study of cytomegalovirus exposure and HLA in healthy donors. In the study overall: From some 180 million T cells, an earlier analysis saw 90 million to 130 million unique TCR beta sequences. Study conclusions and caveats: Previously analyzed data showed that most TCR beta V segments were productive at a frequency of about 87% or about 30%. Three chains linked to CMV were shown in vitro to be specific for CMV antigens. Sequencing likely generated an artifact that appeared as a cluster of highly shared sequence variants.

This PCR relied on a set of 60 Vbeta primers and 13 Jbeta primers. The table came from immunoSEQ multiplex PCR; TCRdb's copy has only in-frame clones and leaves some out. The table records about 130,000 clones, roughly 69% of them present only once. The chain combines TRBV7-2 with TRBJ2-7; maybe TRBD1 (6 bases). The receptor was derived from a human donor in good health. The sample consisted of PBMCs. In nucleotides, the CDR3 is TGTGCCAGCAGCTTAGGGACAGCCTACGAGCAGTACTTC. Its protein product is CASSLGTAYEQYF.